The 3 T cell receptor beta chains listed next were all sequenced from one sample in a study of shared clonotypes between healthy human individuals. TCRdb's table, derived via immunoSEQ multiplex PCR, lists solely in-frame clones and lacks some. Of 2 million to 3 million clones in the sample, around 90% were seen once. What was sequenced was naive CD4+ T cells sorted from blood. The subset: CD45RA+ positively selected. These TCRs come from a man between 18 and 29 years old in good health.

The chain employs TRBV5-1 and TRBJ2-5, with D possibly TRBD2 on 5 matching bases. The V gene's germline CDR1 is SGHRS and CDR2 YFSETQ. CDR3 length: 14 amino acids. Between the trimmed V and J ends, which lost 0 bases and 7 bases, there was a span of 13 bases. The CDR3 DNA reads TGCGCCAGCAGCTTGGCCGACTCGAGCGGGACCCAGTACTTC. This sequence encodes CASSLADSSGTQYF.

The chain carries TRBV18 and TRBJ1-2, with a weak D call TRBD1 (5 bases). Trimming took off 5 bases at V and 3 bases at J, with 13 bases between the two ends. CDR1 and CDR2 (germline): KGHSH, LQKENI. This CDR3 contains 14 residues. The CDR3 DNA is TGTGCCAGCTCAGGAGGGGACCCGGACTATGGCTACACCTTC. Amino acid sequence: CASSGGDPDYGYTF.

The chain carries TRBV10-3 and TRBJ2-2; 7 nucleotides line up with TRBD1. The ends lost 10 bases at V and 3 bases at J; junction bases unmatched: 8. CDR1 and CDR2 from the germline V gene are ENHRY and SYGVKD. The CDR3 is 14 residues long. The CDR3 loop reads CATGYQGDTGELFF. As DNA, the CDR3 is TGTGCCACCGGGTACCAGGGGGACACCGGGGAGCTGTTTTTT.